The sequence of this TCR beta chain was determined in a study of T cell clonotyping in hematopoietic cell transplantation. Whole-study findings and limits: Cells were unsorted, so CD4 and CD8 contributions were not separated.

A word on this clone: Its specificity is not known.

Only in-frame clones appear in the TCRdb table, and some are missing; sequencing was by immunoSEQ multiplex PCR. The sample contains approximately 14,000 clones, about 98% of which appear only once. This CDR3 comprises 16 residues. The V gene's germline CDR1 is SGHTA and CDR2 FQGTGA. Trimming at V came to 5 bases and at J to 5 bases, leaving 10 bases not matched to a gene. This chain uses TRBV7-3 with TRBJ2-7, with TRBD1 identical over 12 bases. This sequence originates from a female patient in her fifties who had an allogeneic stem cell transplant from an unrelated donor, so T cells may come from the graft donor. Some clones in this sample may be carry-over from other donors' samples. This sample comprised peripheral blood mononuclear cells, obtained 30 days after allogeneic stem cell transplant. The CDR3 loop reads CASSPAGTGGPDEQYF. The CDR3, as DNA: TGTGCCAGCAGCCCCGCCGGGACAGGGGGCCCGGACGAGCAGTACTTC.